This passage covers 6 T cell receptor beta chains from one sample sequenced in a study of regulatory T cells in long-lasting Graves disease. Construction of the TCR beta libraries employed iRepertoire HTBI primers in conjunction with Arm-PCR of CDR3 regions. TCRdb independently ran MiXCR on the multiplex PCR reads; one entry per CDR3 protein. In the table there are some 400,000 distinct CDR3 sequences, about 16% of which are singletons. The sample's time point: newly diagnosed GD, antithyroid drugs for less than 3 months. RNA from PBMCs was the source of the TCR library. The same data also contributed to another study, on T cells in Graves' hyperthyroidism and ophthalmopathy.

The sample in question was peripheral blood mononuclear cells (PBMCs), obtained at new diagnosis, from a patient treated with antithyroid drugs. These receptors were taken from a woman in her twenties or thirties with Graves disease.

The J gene is TRBJ2-5, the V gene TRBV2, with 12 bases aligning to TRBD2. CDR3 length equals 15 residues. J gave up 10 bases and V 6 bases, and 12 bases lay outside the gene matches. The germline V gene encodes CDR1 SNHLY and CDR2 FYNNEI. CDR3 in amino acids: CASSLAPLAGGSQYF. The CDR3 coding sequence is TGTGCCAGCAGCTTGGCCCCCCTAGCGGGAGGGAGCCAGTACTTC.

This sequence joins TRBV18 and TRBJ2-2; 8 bases line up with TRBD2. The CDR3 contains 15 residues. The trim removed 5 bases at V and 8 bases at J, leaving 10 bases unmatched. Germline-derived CDR1 and CDR2 are KGHSH and LQKENI. CDR3 region: CASSSGLASAGELFF. CDR3 coding DNA: TGTGCCAGCTCATCTGGACTAGCCTCGGCAGGGGAGCTGTTTTTT.

This clonotype has at least ten counts. V usage is TRBV28 and J usage is TRBJ1-2; 7 positions match TRBD1. Germline-derived CDR1 and CDR2 are MDHEN and SYDVKM. The CDR3 consists of 12 residues. The ends lost 10 bases at V and 3 bases at J; junction bases unmatched: 5. CDR3 region: CATNQGDYGYTF. CDR3 nucleotides: TGTGCCACCAACCAGGGGGACTATGGCTACACCTTC.

This clonotype has ten or more counts. The genes are TRBV20-1 and TRBJ2-1; possible D gene TRBD2, 7 bases. Trimming took off 8 bases at V and 8 bases at J, with 16 bases between the two ends. The CDR3 contains 12 residues. Per the germline V gene, CDR1 is DFQATT and CDR2 is SNEGSKA (reference sequence). This chain's CDR3 is CSPRTGGHEQFF. The CDR3 DNA reads as TGCAGTCCTCGGACGGGGGGCCATGAGCAGTTCTTC.

This clonotype showed up just a few times. The chain employs TRBV2 and TRBJ1-5; D gene unclear. The V gene's germline CDR1 is SNHLY and CDR2 FYNNEI. The length of the CDR3 is 15 residues. V lost 4 bases, J lost 10 bases, and 20 bases lay in between. CDR3 protein: CASSASTYSLFPQHF. The CDR3 DNA sequence: TGTGCCAGCAGTGCCTCGACTTACTCGCTTTTTCCCCAGCATTTT.

Only a few counts were recorded for this clonotype. V gene TRBV7-9 combines with J gene TRBJ2-5, with 7 bases fitting TRBD1. The V segment lost 10 bases and the J segment 1 base; nucleotides outside the gene matches: 6. The CDR3 has 13 amino acids. Germline loops: CDR1 SEHNR, CDR2 FQNEAQ (reference sequence). As DNA, the CDR3 is TGTGCCATCAAGGGGGCCTCCCAAGAGACCCAGTACTTC. Translated, it gives CAIKGASQETQYF.